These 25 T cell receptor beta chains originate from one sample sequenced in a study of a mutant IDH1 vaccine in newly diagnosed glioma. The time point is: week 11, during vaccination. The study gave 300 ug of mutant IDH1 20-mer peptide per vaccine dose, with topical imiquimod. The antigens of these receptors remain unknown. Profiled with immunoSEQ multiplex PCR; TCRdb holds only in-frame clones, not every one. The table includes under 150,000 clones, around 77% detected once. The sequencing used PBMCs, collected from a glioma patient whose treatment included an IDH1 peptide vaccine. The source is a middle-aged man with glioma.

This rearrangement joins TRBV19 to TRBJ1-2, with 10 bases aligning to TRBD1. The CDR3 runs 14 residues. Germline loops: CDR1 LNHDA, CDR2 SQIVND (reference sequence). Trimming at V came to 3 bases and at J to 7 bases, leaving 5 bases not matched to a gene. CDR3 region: CASSIQDRGTGYTF. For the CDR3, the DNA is TGTGCCAGTAGTATTCAGGACAGGGGGACTGGCTACACCTTC.

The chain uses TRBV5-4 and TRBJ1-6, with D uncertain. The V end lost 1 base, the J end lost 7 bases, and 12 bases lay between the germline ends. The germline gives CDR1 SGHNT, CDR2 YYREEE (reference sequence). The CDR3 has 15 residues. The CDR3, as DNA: TGTGCCAGCAGCTTGCGGTTGGACGGAAATTCACCCCTCCACTTT. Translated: CASSLRLDGNSPLHF.

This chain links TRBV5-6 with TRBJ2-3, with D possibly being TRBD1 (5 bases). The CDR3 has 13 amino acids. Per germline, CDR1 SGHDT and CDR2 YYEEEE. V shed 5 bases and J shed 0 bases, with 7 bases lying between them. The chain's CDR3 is CASRTDSTDTQYF. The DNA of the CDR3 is TGTGCCAGCAGGACAGATAGCACAGATACGCAGTATTTT.

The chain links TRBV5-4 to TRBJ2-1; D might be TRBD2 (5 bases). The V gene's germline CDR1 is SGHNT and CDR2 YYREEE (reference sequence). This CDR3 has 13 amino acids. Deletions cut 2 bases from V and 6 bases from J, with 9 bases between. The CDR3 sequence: CASSFVRGNEQFF. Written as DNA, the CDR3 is TGTGCCAGCAGCTTTGTCCGGGGCAATGAGCAGTTCTTC.

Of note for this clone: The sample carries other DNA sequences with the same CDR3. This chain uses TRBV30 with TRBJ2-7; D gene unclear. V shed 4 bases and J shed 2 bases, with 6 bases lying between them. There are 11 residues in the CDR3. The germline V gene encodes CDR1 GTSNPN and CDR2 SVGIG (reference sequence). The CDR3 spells CAWKGPYEQYF. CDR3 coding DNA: TGTGCCTGGAAAGGGCCCTACGAGCAGTACTTC.

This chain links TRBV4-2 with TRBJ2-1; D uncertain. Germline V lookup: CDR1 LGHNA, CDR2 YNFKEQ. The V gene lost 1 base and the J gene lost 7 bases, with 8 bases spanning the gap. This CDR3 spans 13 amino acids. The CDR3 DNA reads TGTGCCAGCAGCCAAGCTGTGGTGAATGAGCAGTTCTTC. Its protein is CASSQAVVNEQFF.

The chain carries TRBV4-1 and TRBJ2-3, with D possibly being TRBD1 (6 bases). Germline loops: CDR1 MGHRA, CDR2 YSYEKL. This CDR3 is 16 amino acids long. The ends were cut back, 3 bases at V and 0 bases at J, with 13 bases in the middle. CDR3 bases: TGCGCCAGCAGCCAGAGCAGGGGTCCTAGCACAGATACGCAGTATTTT. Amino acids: CASSQSRGPSTDTQYF.

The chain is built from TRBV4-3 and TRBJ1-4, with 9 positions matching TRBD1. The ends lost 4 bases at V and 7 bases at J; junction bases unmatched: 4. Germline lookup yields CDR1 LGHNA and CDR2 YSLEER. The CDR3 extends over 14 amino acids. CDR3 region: CASSPGQGSEKLFF. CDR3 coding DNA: TGCGCCAGCAGCCCCGGACAGGGGAGTGAAAAACTGTTTTTT.

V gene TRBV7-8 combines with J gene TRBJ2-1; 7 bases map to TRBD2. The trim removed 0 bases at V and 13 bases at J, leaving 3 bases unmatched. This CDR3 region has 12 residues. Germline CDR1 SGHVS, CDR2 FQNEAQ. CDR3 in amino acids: CASSLALAVQFF. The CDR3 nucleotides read TGTGCCAGCAGCTTAGCGCTAGCGGTACAGTTCTTC.

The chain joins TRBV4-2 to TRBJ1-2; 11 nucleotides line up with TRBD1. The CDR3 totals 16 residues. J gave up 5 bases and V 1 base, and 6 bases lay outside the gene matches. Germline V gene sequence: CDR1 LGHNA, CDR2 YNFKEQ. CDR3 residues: CASSQGSGTGGYGYTF. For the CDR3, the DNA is TGTGCCAGCAGCCAAGGATCCGGGACAGGGGGTTATGGCTACACCTTC.

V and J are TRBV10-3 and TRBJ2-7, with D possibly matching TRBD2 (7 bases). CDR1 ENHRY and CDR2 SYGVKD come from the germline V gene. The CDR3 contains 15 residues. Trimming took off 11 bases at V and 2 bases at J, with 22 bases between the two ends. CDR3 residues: CAAGEGGKSPYEQYF. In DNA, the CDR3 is TGTGCCGCCGGGGAGGGGGGCAAAAGCCCCTACGAGCAGTACTTC.

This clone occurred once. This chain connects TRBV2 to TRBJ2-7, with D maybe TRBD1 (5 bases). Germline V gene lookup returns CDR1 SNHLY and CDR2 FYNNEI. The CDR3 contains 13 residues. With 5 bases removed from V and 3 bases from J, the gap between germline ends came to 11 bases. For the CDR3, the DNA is TGTGCCAGCAGTCCCGACAGAATCTACGAGCAGTACTTC. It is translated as CASSPDRIYEQYF. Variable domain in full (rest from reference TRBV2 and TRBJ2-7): EPEVTQTPSHQVTQMGQEVILRCVPISNHLYFYWYRQILGQKVEFLVSFYNNEISEKSEIFDDQFSVERPDGSNFTLKIRSTKLEDSAMYFCASSPDRIYEQYFGPGTRLTVT.

CDR3 in amino acids: CASSEEGHTGELFF. CDR3 DNA: TGTGCCAGTAGTGAGGAGGGACACACCGGGGAGCTGTTTTTT. The rearrangement joins TRBV19 to TRBJ2-2; D may be TRBD2 (6 bases). There are 14 residues in the CDR3. The germline V gene has CDR1 LNHDA and CDR2 SQIVND (reference sequence). Trimming shortened V by 5 bases and J by 3 bases, and 10 bases separated the two germline ends.

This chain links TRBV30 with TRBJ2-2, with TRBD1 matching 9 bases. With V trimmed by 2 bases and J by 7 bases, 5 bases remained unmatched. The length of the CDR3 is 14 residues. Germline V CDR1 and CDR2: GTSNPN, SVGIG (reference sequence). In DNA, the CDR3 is TGTGCCTGGAGTTACAGGGGGCATGGCGGGGAGCTGTTTTTT. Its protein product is CAWSYRGHGGELFF.

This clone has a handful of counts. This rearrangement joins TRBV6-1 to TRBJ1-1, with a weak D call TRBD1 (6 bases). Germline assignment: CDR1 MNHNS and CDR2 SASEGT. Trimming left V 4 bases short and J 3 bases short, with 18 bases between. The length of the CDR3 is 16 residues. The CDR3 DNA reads TGTGCCAGCAGTGTAAATGACGGGGGGCTGGACACTGAAGCTTTCTTT. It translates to CASSVNDGGLDTEAFF.

CDR3 nucleotide sequence: TGTGCCAGCAGAGAGGGGGGGACCTACGAGCAGTACTTC. As protein: CASREGGTYEQYF. The chain couples TRBV6-1 to TRBJ2-7; possible D gene TRBD2, 7 bases. Looked up from germline, CDR1 is MNHNS and CDR2 is SASEGT. The V and J ends lost 6 bases and 2 bases respectively, with 11 bases between them. This CDR3 spans 13 amino acids.

Written as DNA, the CDR3 is TGTGCCACTCAACCGGGGAGACTAGCGGGCCTCGAGCAGTACTTC. It translates to CATQPGRLAGLEQYF. The chain has TRBV6-5 and TRBJ2-7; 10 bases align to TRBD2. This CDR3 region has 15 residues. Per the germline V gene, CDR1 is MNHEY and CDR2 is SVGAGI. V dropped 10 bases and J dropped 6; count of bases not matched to a gene: 15.

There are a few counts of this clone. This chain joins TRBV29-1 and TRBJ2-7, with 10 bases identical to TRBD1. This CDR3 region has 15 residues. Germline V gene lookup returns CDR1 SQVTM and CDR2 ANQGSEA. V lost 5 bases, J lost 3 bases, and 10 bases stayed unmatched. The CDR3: CSVIAGTGVHYEQYF. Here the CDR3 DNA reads TGCAGCGTTATCGCTGGGACAGGGGTGCACTACGAGCAGTACTTC.

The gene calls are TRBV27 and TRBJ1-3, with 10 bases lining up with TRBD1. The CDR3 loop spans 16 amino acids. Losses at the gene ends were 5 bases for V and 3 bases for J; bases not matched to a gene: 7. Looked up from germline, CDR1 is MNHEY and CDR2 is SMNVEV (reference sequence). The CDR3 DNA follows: TGTGCCAGCAGTACCTCGACAGGGGGCGGTGGAAACACCATATATTTT. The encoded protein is CASSTSTGGGGNTIYF.

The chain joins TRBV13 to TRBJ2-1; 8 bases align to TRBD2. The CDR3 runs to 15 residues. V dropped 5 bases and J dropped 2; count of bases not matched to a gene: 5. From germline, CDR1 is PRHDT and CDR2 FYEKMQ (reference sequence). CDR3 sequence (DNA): TGTGCCAGCAGCGAGACGGGACTAGCCTACAATGAGCAGTTCTTC. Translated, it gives CASSETGLAYNEQFF.

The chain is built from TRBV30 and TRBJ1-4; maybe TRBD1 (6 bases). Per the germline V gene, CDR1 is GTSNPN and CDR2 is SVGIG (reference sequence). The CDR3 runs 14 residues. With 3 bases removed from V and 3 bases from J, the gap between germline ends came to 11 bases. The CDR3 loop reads CAWRGGAANEKLFF. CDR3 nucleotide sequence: TGTGCCTGGAGAGGGGGAGCTGCTAATGAAAAACTGTTTTTT.

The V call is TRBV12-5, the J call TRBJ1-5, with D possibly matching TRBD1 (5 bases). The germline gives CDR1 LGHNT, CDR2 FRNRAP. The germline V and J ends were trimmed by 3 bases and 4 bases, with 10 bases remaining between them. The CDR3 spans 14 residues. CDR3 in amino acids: CASGLSGINQPQHF. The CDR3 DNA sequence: TGTGCTAGTGGTTTATCAGGGATTAATCAGCCCCAGCATTTT.

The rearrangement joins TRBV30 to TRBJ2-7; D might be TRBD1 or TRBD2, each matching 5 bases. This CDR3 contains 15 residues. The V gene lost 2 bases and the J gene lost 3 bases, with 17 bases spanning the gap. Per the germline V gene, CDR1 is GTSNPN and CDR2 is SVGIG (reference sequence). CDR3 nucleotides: TGTGCCTGGAGTCTTACCGGGACGTCCTTCTACGAGCAGTACTTC. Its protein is CAWSLTGTSFYEQYF. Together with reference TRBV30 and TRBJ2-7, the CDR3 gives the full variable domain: SQTIHQWPATLVQPVGSPLSLECTVEGTSNPNLYWYRQAAGRGLQLLFYSVGIGQISSEVPQNLSASRPQDRQFILSSKKLLLSDSGFYLCAWSLTGTSFYEQYFGPGTRLTVT.

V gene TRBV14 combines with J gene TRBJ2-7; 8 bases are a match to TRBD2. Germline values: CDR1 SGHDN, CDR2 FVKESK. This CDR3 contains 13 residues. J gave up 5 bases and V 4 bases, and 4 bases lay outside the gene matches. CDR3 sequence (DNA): TGTGCCAGCAGCCCCGGGGGGGTCCACGAGCAGTACTTC. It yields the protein CASSPGGVHEQYF.

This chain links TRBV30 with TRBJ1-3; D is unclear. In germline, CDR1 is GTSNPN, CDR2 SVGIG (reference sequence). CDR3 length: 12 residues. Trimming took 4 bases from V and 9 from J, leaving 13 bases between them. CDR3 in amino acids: CAWKPGGFTIYF. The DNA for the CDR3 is TGTGCCTGGAAACCAGGCGGATTCACCATATATTTT.